The 10 T cell receptor beta chains below come from one sample, sequenced in a study of cytomegalovirus exposure and HLA in healthy donors (dated by TCRdb to about 2017). Preparation of the library involved the immunoSEQ multiplex PCR assay. The multiplex PCR relied on a mix of 60 forward primers for TCR Vbeta segments and 13 reverse primers for TCR Jbeta segments. TCRdb mirrors the immuneACCESS table, restricted to in-frame sequences. Some clones are absent from its copies; in checked studies, under half trace to an unresolved V gene, and the reason for the others is unknown. This sample has about 54,000 clones in its table, and around 82% of those were observed once. The ten largest account for 2.5% to 3.5% of the sample. The source material was PBMCs. The receptor source for this set is a woman between 18 and 29 years old in good health and CMV-seronegative.

The CDR3 DNA reads TGTGCCAGCAGTCGGGACAGTGCTGAAGCTTTCTTT. This encodes CASSRDSAEAFF. The chain couples TRBV7-6 to TRBJ1-1; TRBD1 agrees at 7 bases. After removal of 6 bases from V and 6 bases from J, the junction contained 4 bases not matched to a gene. The CDR3 loop spans 12 amino acids. CDR1 SGHVS and CDR2 FNYEAQ come from the germline V gene.

This clone was seen more than once but under ten times. The rearrangement links TRBV11-3 to TRBJ1-1, with D maybe TRBD1 (5 bases). With 2 bases removed from V and 1 base from J, the gap between germline ends came to 8 bases. The germline CDR1 and CDR2 sequences are SGHNT and YENEEA. This CDR3 spans 14 amino acids. DNA of the CDR3: TGTGCCAGCAGCTTATCAGGGCCGAACACTGAAGCTTTCTTT. Its protein product is CASSLSGPNTEAFF.

The genes are TRBV12-5 and TRBJ2-1; 11 bases fit TRBD2. CDR1 LGHNT and CDR2 FRNRAP come from the germline V gene. J gave up 8 bases and V 3 bases, and 6 bases lay outside the gene matches. This CDR3 is 15 amino acids long. CDR3 nucleotide sequence: TGTGCTAGTGGTTTCGCCGGGACTAGCGGTTATGAGCAGTTCTTC. It is translated as CASGFAGTSGYEQFF. Together with reference TRBV12-5 and TRBJ2-1, the CDR3 gives the full variable domain: DARVTQTPRHKVTEMGQEVTMRCQPILGHNTVFWYRQTMMQGLELLAYFRNRAPLDDSGMPKDRFSAEMPDATLATLKIQPSEPRDSAVYFCASGFAGTSGYEQFFGPGTRLTVL.

The V and J genes are TRBV9 and TRBJ1-2; TRBD1 matches at 10 bases. CDR1 is SGDLS, CDR2 YYNGEE, per germline. The CDR3 covers 16 residues. Germline trimming cut 4 bases from V and 4 bases from J; bases unmatched to any gene: 10. The CDR3 bases are TGTGCCAGCAGCATCAGACAGGGGGCCGTGGGCTATGGCTACACCTTC. This encodes CASSIRQGAVGYGYTF. Combining the CDR3 with reference TRBV9 and TRBJ1-2 gives the whole variable domain DSGVTQTPKHLITATGQRVTLRCSPRSGDLSVYWYQQSLDQGLQFLIQYYNGEERAKGNILERFSAQQFPDLHSELNLSSLELGDSALYFCASSIRQGAVGYGYTFGSGTRLTVV.

V gene TRBV30 combines with J gene TRBJ2-1; the match to TRBD2 covers 9 bases. Germline V gene sequence: CDR1 GTSNPN, CDR2 SVGIG (reference sequence). The V segment lost 8 bases and the J segment 4 bases; nucleotides outside the gene matches: 9. This CDR3 spans 14 amino acids. The DNA for the CDR3 is TGTGCCGGCCAACTAGCGGGCAGTTACAATGAGCAGTTCTTC. It specifies CAGQLAGSYNEQFF.

V and J are TRBV19 and TRBJ2-3, with D perhaps TRBD2 (8 bases). V dropped 8 bases and J dropped 2 bases, with 14 bases sitting between them. CDR1 is LNHDA, CDR2 SQIVND, per germline (reference sequence). The CDR3 covers 14 residues. As DNA, the CDR3 is TGTGCCAGTTCGGGAGGGGGCCTCACAGATACGCAGTATTTT. Amino acid sequence: CASSGGGLTDTQYF. The full variable domain, rest sourced from reference TRBV19 and TRBJ2-3, is DGGITQSPKYLFRKEGQNVTLSCEQNLNHDAMYWYRQDPGQGLRLIYYSQIVNDFQKGDIAEGYSVSREKKESFPLTVTSAQKNPTAFYLCASSGGGLTDTQYFGPGTRLTVL.

The J gene is TRBJ2-1, the V gene TRBV19, with 9 nucleotides matching TRBD1. The V gene's germline CDR1 is LNHDA and CDR2 SQIVND (reference sequence). The CDR3 has 16 residues. V lost 2 bases and J lost 9; bases outside the gene matches: 11. The chain's CDR3 is CASSITRQGGVSEQFF. Written as DNA, the CDR3 is TGTGCCAGTAGTATAACCCGACAGGGGGGAGTAAGTGAGCAGTTCTTC.

The chain is built from TRBV7-9 and TRBJ1-1; 7 nucleotides align to TRBD1. J gave up 5 bases and V 5 bases, and 5 bases lay outside the gene matches. Germline CDR1 is SEHNR and CDR2 is FQNEAQ (reference sequence). This CDR3 spans 13 amino acids. CDR3 DNA sequence: TGTGCCAGCAGCCAGGGGGTAGGGACTGAAGCTTTCTTT. It encodes CASSQGVGTEAFF.

The CDR3 sequence is CASSSDRGAPGELFF. The DNA for the CDR3 is TGCGCCAGCAGCTCGGACAGGGGAGCCCCCGGGGAGCTGTTTTTT. V and J are TRBV5-1 and TRBJ2-2; 9 bases agree with TRBD1. J lost 6 bases, V lost 3 bases, and 6 bases had no gene match. Germline V gives CDR1 SGHRS, CDR2 YFSETQ. This CDR3 contains 15 residues.

This clone was observed a handful of times. The chain uses TRBV6-6 and TRBJ2-3, with 12 positions matching TRBD2. J was trimmed by 6 bases and V by 2 bases; bases with no gene match: 3. The CDR3 runs 15 residues. Germline-derived CDR1 and CDR2 are MNHNY and SVGAGI (reference sequence). CDR3 protein: CASSYLAGGSDTQYF. In nucleotides, the CDR3 is TGTGCCAGCAGTTACCTAGCGGGAGGGTCCGATACGCAGTATTTT.